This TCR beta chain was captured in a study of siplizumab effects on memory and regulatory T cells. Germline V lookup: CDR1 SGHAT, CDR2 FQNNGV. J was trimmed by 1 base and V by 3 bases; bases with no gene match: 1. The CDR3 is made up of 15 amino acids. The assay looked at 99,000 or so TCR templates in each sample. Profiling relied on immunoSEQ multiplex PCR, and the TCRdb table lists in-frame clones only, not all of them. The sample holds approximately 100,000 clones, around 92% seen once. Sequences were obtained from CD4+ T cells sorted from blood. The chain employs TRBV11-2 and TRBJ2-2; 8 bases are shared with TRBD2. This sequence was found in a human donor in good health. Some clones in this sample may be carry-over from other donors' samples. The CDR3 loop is CASSFSGGNTGELFF. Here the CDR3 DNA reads TGTGCCAGCAGCTTCAGCGGGGGGAACACCGGGGAGCTGTTTTTT.